This TCR beta chain originates from a study of cytomegalovirus exposure and HLA in healthy donors. The PCR ran on 60 Vbeta and 13 Jbeta primers. Data came from immunoSEQ multiplex PCR; TCRdb stores just in-frame clones and leaves some out. The sample lists 150,000 to 200,000 clones, approximately 80% occurring once. The CDR3 spans 16 residues. The V end was cut by 0 bases, the J end by 2 bases, with 9 bases between. Germline V gene lookup returns CDR1 SGHDT and CDR2 YYEEEE. Though nominally healthy at sampling, donors likely had unrecorded immune exposures. This clonotype was sampled from a woman aged 45-65 years in good health and CMV-seronegative. The chain has TRBV5-6 and TRBJ1-6; D remains ambiguous. The specimen sequenced was PBMCs. CDR3: CASSLGGRPYNSPLHF. The CDR3 DNA sequence: TGTGCCAGCAGCTTGGGCGGGCGACCCTATAATTCACCCCTCCACTTT.